This paragraph covers one TCR beta chain sequence. The antigen remains undetermined. The record originates from a study of post-analysis software for immune sequencing data. Findings of the study overall: Significantly decreased normalized Chao1 diversity was recorded for multiple sclerosis patients relative to controls. Patients had higher frequencies than controls of about 5 TRBV segments, including TRBV5-6, TRBV5-1 and TRBV20-1. By F measure, samples from a shared preparation batch strongly co-clustered.

Trimming stripped 0 bases from V and 5 bases from J, with 14 bases between. The CDR3 covers 16 residues. Germline CDR1 LGHDT, CDR2 YNNKEL (reference sequence). Unique molecular identifiers were built into the TCR beta cDNA libraries. TCRdb independently ran MiXCR on the PCR reads; one entry per CDR3 protein. The sample holds 700,000 to 900,000 distinct CDR3 sequences, about 43% seen once. Sequenced sample: blood. The receptor was isolated from a girl between 10 and 17 years old with multiple sclerosis. The chain has TRBV3-1 and TRBJ2-4; a weak D match, TRBD2 (5 bases). The CDR3 loop reads CASSQEVSLSENIQYF. CDR3 nucleotide sequence: TGTGCCAGCAGCCAAGAAGTGTCACTTAGCGAAAACATTCAGTACTTC.